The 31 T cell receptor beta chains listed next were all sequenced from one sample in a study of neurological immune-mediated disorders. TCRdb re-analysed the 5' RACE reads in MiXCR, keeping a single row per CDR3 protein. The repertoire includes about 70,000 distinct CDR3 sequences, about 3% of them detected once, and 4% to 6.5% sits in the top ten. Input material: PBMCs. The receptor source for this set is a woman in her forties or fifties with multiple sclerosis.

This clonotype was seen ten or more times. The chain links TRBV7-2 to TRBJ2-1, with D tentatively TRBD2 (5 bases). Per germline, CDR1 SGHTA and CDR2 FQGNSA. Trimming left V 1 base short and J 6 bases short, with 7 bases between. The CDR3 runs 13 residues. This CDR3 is CASSLGTFNEQFF. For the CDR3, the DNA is TGTGCCAGCAGCTTAGGGACTTTCAATGAGCAGTTCTTC.

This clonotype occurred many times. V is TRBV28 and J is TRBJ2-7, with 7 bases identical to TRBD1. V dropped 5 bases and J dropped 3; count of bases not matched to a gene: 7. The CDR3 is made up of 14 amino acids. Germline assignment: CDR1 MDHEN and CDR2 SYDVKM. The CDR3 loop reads CASSPPGQYYEQYV. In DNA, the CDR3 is TGTGCCAGCAGTCCCCCGGGACAGTACTACGAGCAGTACGTC.

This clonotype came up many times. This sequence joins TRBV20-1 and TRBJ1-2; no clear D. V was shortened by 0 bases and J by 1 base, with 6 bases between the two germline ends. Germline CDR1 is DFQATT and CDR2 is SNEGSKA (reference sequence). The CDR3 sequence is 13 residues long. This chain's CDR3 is CSARDAVNYGYTF. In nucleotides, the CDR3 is TGCAGTGCTAGAGATGCAGTTAACTATGGCTACACCTTC.

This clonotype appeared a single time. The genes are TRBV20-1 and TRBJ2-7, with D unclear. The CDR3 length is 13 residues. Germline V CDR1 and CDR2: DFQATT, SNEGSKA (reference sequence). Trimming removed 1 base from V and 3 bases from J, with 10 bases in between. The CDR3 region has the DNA TGCAGTGCTAGAGGTGAGAATAACTACGAGCAGTACGTC. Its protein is CSARGENNYEQYV.

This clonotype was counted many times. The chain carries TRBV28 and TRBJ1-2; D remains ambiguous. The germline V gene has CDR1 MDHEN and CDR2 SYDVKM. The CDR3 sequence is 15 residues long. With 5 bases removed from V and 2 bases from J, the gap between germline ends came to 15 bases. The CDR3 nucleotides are TGTGCCAGCAGTGAACCGGCGGCCGGGAACTATGGCTACACCTTC. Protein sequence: CASSEPAAGNYGYTF.

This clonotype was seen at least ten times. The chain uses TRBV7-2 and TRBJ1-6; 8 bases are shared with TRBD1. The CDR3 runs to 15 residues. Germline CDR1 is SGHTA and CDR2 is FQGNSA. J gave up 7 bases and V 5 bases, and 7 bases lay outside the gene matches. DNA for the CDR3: TGTGCCAGCAGCCCCCGGGACAGGACCAATTCACCCCTCCACTTT. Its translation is CASSPRDRTNSPLHF.

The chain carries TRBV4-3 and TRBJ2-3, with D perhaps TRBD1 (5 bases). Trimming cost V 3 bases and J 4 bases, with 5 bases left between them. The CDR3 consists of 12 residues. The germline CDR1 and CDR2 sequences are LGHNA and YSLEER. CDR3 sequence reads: CASSHRADTQYF. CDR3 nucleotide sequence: TGCGCCAGCAGCCACAGGGCAGATACGCAGTATTTT.

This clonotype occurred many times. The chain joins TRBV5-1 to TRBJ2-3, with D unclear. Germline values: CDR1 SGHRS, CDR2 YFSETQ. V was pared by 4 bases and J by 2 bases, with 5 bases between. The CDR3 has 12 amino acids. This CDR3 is CASSPDTDTQYF. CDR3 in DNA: TGCGCCAGCAGCCCGGACACAGATACGCAGTATTTT.

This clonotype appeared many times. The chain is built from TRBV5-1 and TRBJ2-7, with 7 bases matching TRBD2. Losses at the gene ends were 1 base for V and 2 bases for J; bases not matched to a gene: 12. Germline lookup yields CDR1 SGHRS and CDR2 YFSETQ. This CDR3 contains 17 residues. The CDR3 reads CASSLSRAGAKTYEQYF. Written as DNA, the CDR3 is TGCGCCAGCAGCTTGTCAAGGGCGGGAGCCAAAACCTACGAGCAGTACTTC. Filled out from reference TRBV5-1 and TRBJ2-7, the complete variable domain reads KAGVTQTPRYLIKTRGQQVTLSCSPISGHRSVSWYQQTPGQGLQFLFEYFSETQRNKGNFPGRFSGRQFSNSRSEMNVSTLELGDSALYLCASSLSRAGAKTYEQYFGPGTRLTVT.

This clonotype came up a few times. CDR3 amino acids: CATRDGAYNEQFF. The CDR3, as DNA: TGTGCCACGCGGGACGGAGCCTACAATGAGCAGTTCTTC. The chain recombines TRBV6-2 or TRBV6-3 with TRBJ2-1; a weak D match, TRBD2 (6 bases). The ends were cut back, 10 bases at V and 2 bases at J, with 12 bases in the middle. Per germline, CDR1 MNHEY and CDR2 SVGEGT. The CDR3 runs 13 residues.

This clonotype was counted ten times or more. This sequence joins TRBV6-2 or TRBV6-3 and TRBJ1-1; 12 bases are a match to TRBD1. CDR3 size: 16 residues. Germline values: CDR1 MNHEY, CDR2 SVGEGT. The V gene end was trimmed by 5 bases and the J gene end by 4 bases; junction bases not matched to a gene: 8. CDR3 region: CASSDRDRGLGTEAFF. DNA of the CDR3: TGTGCCAGCAGTGACCGGGACAGGGGGCTTGGCACTGAAGCTTTCTTT.

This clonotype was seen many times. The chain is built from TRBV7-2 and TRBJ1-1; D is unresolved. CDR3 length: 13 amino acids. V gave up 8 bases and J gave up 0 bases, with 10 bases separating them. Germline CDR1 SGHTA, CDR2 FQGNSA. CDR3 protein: CASYREMNTEAFF. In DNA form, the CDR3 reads TGTGCCAGCTATCGGGAAATGAACACTGAAGCTTTCTTT.

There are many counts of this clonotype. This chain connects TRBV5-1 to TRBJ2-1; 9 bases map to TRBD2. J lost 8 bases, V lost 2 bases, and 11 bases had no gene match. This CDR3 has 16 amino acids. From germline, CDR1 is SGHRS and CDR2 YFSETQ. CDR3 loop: CASSLASGGPRDEQFF. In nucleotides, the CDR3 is TGCGCCAGCAGCTTAGCCAGCGGGGGGCCAAGAGATGAGCAGTTCTTC.

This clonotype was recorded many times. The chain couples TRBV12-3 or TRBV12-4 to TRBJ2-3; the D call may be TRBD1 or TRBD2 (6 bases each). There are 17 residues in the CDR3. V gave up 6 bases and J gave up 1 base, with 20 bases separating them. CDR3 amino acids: CASRDGGLTVGTDTQYF. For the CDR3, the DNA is TGTGCCAGCAGAGATGGGGGGCTGACTGTGGGCACAGATACGCAGTATTTT.

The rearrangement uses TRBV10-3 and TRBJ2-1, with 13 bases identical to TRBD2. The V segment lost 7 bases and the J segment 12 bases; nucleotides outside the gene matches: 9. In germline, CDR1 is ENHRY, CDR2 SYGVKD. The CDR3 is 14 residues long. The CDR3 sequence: CAINGLAGEVAQFF. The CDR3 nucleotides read TGTGCCATCAATGGACTAGCGGGAGAGGTCGCGCAGTTCTTC.

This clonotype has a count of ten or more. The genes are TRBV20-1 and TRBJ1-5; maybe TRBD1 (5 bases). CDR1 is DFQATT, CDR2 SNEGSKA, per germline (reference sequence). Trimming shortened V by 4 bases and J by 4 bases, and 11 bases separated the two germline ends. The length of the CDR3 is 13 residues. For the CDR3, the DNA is TGCAGTGCTAAACCAGACAGAAATCAGCCCCAGCATTTT. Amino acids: CSAKPDRNQPQHF.

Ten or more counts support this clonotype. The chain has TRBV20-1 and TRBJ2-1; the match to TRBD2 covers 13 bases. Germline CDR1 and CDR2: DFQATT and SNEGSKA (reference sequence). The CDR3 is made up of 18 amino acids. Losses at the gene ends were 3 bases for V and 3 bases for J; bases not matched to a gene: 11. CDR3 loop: CSARGMTSGRNRYNEQFF. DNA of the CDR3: TGCAGTGCTAGGGGAATGACTAGCGGGAGGAATCGCTACAATGAGCAGTTCTTC.

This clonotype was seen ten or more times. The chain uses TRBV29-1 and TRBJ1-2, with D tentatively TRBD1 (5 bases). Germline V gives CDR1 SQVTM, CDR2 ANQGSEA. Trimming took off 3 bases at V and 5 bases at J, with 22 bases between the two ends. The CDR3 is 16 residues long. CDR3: CSVDLWAGRDYYGYTF. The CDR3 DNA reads TGCAGCGTTGATCTTTGGGCGGGTAGGGACTATTATGGCTACACCTTC.

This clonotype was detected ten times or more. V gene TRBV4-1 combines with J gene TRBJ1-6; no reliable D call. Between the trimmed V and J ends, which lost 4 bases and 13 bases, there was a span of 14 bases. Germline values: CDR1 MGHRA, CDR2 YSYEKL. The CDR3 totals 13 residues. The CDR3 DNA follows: TGCGCCAGCAGCCTTGGGCCCGTTGATCCCCTCCACTTT. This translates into CASSLGPVDPLHF.

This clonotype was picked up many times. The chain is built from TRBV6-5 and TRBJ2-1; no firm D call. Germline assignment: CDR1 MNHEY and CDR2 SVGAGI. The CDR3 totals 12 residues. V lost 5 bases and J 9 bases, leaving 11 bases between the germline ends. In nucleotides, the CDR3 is TGTGCCAGCAGTCCCTCCTTGCGTGAGCAGTTCTTC. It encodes CASSPSLREQFF.

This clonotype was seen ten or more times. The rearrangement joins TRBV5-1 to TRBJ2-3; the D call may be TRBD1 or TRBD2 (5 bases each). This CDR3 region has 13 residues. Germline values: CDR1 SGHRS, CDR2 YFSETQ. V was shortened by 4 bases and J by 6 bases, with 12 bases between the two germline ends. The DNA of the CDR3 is TGCGCCAGCAGCACGGGACCGGAGGATACGCAGTATTTT. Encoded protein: CASSTGPEDTQYF. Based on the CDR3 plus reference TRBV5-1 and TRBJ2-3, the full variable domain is KAGVTQTPRYLIKTRGQQVTLSCSPISGHRSVSWYQQTPGQGLQFLFEYFSETQRNKGNFPGRFSGRQFSNSRSEMNVSTLELGDSALYLCASSTGPEDTQYFGPGTRLTVL.

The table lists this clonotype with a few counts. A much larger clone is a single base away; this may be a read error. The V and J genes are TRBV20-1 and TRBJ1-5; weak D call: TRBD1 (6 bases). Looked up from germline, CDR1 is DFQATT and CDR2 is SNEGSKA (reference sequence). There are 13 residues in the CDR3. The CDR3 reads CSAKPGENQPQNF. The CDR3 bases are TGCAGTGCTAAGCCAGGGGAAAATCAGCCCCAGAATTTT.

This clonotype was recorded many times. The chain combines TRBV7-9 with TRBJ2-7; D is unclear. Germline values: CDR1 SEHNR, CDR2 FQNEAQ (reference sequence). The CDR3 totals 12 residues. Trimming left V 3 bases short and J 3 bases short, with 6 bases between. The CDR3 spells CASSFSSYEQYF. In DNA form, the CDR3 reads TGTGCCAGCAGCTTTAGCAGCTACGAGCAGTACTTC.

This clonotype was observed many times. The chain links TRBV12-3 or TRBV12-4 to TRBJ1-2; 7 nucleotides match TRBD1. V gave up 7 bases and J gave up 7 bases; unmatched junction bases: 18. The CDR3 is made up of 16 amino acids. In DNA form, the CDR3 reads TGTGCCAGCATCACTTACCGGGACAGAGTCCAGGGTGGCTACACCTTC. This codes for CASITYRDRVQGGYTF.

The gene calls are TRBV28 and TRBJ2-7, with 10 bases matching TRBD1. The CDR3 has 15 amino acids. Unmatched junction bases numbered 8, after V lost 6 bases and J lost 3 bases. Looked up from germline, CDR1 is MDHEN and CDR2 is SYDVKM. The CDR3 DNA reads TGTGCCAGCAGCCCTTCAGGGACAGGGGTCTACGAGCAGTACGTC. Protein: CASSPSGTGVYEQYV.

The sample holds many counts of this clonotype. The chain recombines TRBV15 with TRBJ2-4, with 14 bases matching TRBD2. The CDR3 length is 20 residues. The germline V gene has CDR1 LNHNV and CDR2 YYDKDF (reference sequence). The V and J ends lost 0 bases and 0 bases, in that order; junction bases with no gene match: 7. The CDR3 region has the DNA TGTGCCACCAGCAGAGATCGGACTAGCGGGGGGAGTCTAGCCAAAAACATTCAGTACTTC. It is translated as CATSRDRTSGGSLAKNIQYF.

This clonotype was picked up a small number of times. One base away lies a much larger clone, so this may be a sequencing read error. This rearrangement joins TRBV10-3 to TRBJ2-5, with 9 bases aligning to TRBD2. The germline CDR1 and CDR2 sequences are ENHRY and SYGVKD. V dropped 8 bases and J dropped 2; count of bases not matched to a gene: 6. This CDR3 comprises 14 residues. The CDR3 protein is CAIARTSEQETQYF. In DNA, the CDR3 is TGTGCCATCGCGAGGACTAGCGAACAAGAGACCCAGTACTTC.

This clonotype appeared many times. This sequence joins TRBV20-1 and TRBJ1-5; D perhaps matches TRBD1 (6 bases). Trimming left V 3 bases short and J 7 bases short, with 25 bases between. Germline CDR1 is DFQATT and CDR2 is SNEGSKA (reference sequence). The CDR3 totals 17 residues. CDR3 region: CSARVPRAGEGGQPQHF. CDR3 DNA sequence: TGCAGTGCTAGGGTTCCGAGGGCGGGGGAAGGGGGACAGCCCCAGCATTTT.

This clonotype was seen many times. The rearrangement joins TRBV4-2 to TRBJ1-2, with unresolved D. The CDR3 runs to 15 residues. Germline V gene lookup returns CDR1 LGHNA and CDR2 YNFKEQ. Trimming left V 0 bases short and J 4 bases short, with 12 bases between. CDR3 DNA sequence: TGTGCCAGCAGCCAAGATCTGGCCGACACCTATGGCTACACCTTC. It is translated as CASSQDLADTYGYTF.

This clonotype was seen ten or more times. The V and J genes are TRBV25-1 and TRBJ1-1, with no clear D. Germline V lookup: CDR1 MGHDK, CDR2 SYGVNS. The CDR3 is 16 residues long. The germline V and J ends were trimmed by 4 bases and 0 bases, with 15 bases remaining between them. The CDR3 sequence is CASSGKKGGLNTEAFF. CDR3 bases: TGTGCCAGCAGTGGAAAGAAAGGAGGCCTGAACACTGAAGCTTTCTTT.

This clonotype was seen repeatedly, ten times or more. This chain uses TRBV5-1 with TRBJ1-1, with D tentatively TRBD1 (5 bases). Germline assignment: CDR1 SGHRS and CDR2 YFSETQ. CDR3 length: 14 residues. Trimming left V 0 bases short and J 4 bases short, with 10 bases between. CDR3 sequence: CASSLANGGTEAFF. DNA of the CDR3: TGCGCCAGCAGCTTGGCCAACGGGGGCACTGAAGCTTTCTTT.